This TCR beta chain was observed in a study of regulatory T cells in long-lasting Graves disease. This clonotype showed up many times. V lost 6 bases and J lost 13; bases outside the gene matches: 11. The length of the CDR3 is 14 residues. CDR1 and CDR2 (germline): LNHDA, SQIVND (reference sequence). Building the TCR beta libraries relied on iRepertoire HTBI primers, and CDR3 regions underwent Arm-PCR. TCRdb used MiXCR to reprocess the multiplex PCR reads, holding one entry per CDR3 protein. Among around 420,000 distinct CDR3 sequences listed, approximately 16% were seen once. Time point noted: newly diagnosed GD, antithyroid drugs for less than 3 months. PBMC-derived RNA was used for the TCR library. The same data also contributed to another study, on T cells in Graves' hyperthyroidism and ophthalmopathy.

This specimen consisted of peripheral blood mononuclear cells (PBMCs), obtained at new diagnosis, from a patient treated with antithyroid drugs. The chain employs TRBV19 and TRBJ2-1; 11 nucleotides line up with TRBD2. This TCR derives from a woman between 40 and 55 years old with Graves disease. CDR3 region: CASRRPGLAERQFF. CDR3 bases: TGTGCCAGTAGACGCCCGGGACTAGCGGAACGACAGTTCTTC.